Each of the 24 T cell receptor beta chains below was sequenced from the same sample in a study of beta chain features in type 1 diabetes listed by TCRdb under 2018. The receptor library was made with the immunoSEQ multiplex PCR assay. All of the isolated RNA was reverse transcribed with the High Capacity cDNA Reverse Transcription Kit, so expressed TCRB transcripts were sequenced. TCRdb took this table from immuneACCESS and kept in-frame rearrangements with V and J called. Such tables lack part of the clones; where checked against another copy, unresolved V genes explain under half of the gap, and the rest is unexplained. The sample table lists almost 350,000 clones, around 7.6% of them with a count of one. 0.44% of the sample goes to the ten largest clones. The specimen was central memory CD4+ T cells from blood. The receptors originated from a woman between 18 and 29 years old in good health.

This clone was seen only a few times. The J gene is TRBJ2-3, the V gene TRBV7-3; D gene uncertain. Germline CDR1 reads SGHTA; CDR2 reads FQGTGA. V was cut by 4 bases and J by 2 bases, with 7 bases left in between. The CDR3 runs 13 residues. This CDR3 reads CASSSSVTDTQYF. CDR3 bases: TGTGCCAGCAGCTCCTCGGTCACAGATACGCAGTATTTT.

This clone was seen a handful of times. V and J are TRBV6-5 and TRBJ1-1; D is ambiguous. The CDR3 is made up of 13 amino acids. V lost 6 bases and J 1 base, leaving 9 bases between the germline ends. The germline V gene encodes CDR1 MNHEY and CDR2 SVGAGI. The CDR3 region has the DNA TGTGCCAGCAGCCTACAGAGGAACACTGAAGCTTTCTTT. Amino acid sequence: CASSLQRNTEAFF.

The chain combines TRBV19 with TRBJ2-7; D call uncertain. This CDR3 has 17 residues. The germline gives CDR1 LNHDA, CDR2 SQIVND (reference sequence). The germline V and J ends were trimmed by 1 base and 0 bases, with 16 bases remaining between them. In DNA, the CDR3 is TGTGCCAGTAGTATAGCTTTCGGCGGTTCAAGCTCCTACGAGCAGTACTTC. This translates into CASSIAFGGSSSYEQYF. Full variable domain (remainder filled in from reference TRBV19 and TRBJ2-7): DGGITQSPKYLFRKEGQNVTLSCEQNLNHDAMYWYRQDPGQGLRLIYYSQIVNDFQKGDIAEGYSVSREKKESFPLTVTSAQKNPTAFYLCASSIAFGGSSSYEQYFGPGTRLTVT.

The chain combines TRBV29-1 with TRBJ2-3; 7 nucleotides line up with TRBD1. V shed 7 bases, J shed 4 bases, and the junction held 11 bases outside the gene matches. CDR3 length: 14 residues. Germline lookup yields CDR1 SQVTM and CDR2 ANQGSEA. The CDR3 spells CSATTDRFSDTQYF. The CDR3 DNA reads as TGCAGCGCCACTACGGACAGGTTTTCAGATACGCAGTATTTT.

This chain uses TRBV5-4 with TRBJ1-1; no definite D call. CDR1 SGHNT and CDR2 YYREEE come from the germline V gene (reference sequence). V was cut by 2 bases and J by 10 bases, with 18 bases left in between. There are 14 residues in the CDR3. The CDR3 DNA is TGTGCCAGCAGCTTTTTCGGGGTTGAGAGTGGAGCTTTCTTT. Protein: CASSFFGVESGAFF.

The CDR3 DNA reads as TGTGCCAGCCAAAGGGCGGGAGCCTCCTACGAGCAGTACTTC. This codes for CASQRAGASYEQYF. The gene calls are TRBV27 and TRBJ2-7; the match to TRBD2 covers 7 bases. V lost 8 bases, J lost 0 bases, and 7 bases stayed unmatched. The germline V gene encodes CDR1 MNHEY and CDR2 SMNVEV (reference sequence). The CDR3 runs to 14 residues.

This clone was seen only a few times. This rearrangement joins TRBV7-9 to TRBJ2-5; weak D call: TRBD2 (6 bases). V was pared by 3 bases and J by 7 bases, with 21 bases between. This CDR3 contains 16 residues. Per germline, CDR1 SEHNR and CDR2 FQNEAQ (reference sequence). CDR3 in DNA: TGTGCCAGCAGCTTGTTCAAGCGGGCCGTAGGTGGGACCCAGTACTTC. Its protein is CASSLFKRAVGGTQYF.

This clone was observed a handful of times. The chain carries TRBV28 and TRBJ1-1; TRBD1 is a possible D gene (5 bases). Germline CDR1 MDHEN, CDR2 SYDVKM. The CDR3 is made up of 14 amino acids. V shed 7 bases and J shed 6 bases, with 18 bases lying between them. The CDR3 spells CASTLGPQEPEAFF. The CDR3 bases are TGTGCCAGCACCCTGGGGCCTCAAGAACCTGAAGCTTTCTTT.

Details on this clone: A much larger clone differs by one base, so this may be a read error. The chain joins TRBV2 to TRBJ2-3; no definite D call. V dropped 6 bases and J dropped 4 bases, with 5 bases sitting between them. Germline V gene sequence: CDR1 SNHLY, CDR2 FYNNEI. The CDR3 runs 11 residues. The CDR3 reads CASSSADTQYF. CDR3 bases: TGTGCCAGCAGCAGCGCAGATACGCAGTATTTT.

This clone turned up a few times. The rearrangement joins TRBV6-6 to TRBJ2-5; D ambiguous. V was trimmed by 5 bases and J by 5 bases, leaving 12 bases between them. CDR1 MNHNY and CDR2 SVGAGI come from the germline V gene (reference sequence). The CDR3 is 13 residues long. CDR3 residues: CASSPERLETQYF. The CDR3 nucleotides read TGTGCCAGCAGTCCCGAAAGGCTGGAGACCCAGTACTTC.

The CDR3 sequence: CASSPREGLSNEQFF. The DNA for the CDR3 is TGCGCCAGCAGCCCGCGGGAGGGCCTTTCCAATGAGCAGTTCTTC. The chain is built from TRBV5-1 and TRBJ2-1; 9 bases map to TRBD2. Looked up from germline, CDR1 is SGHRS and CDR2 is YFSETQ. The length of the CDR3 is 15 residues. Trimming took 4 bases from V and 6 from J; bases not matched to a gene: 8.

This clone was seen more than once but under ten times. The chain joins TRBV29-1 to TRBJ2-7; 8 nucleotides match TRBD2. CDR1 and CDR2 from the germline V gene are SQVTM and ANQGSEA. The junction had 10 bases not matched to a gene; V was cut back by 4 bases and J by 8 bases. The CDR3 consists of 13 residues. CDR3 coding DNA: TGCAGCGTTGGGGGACTAGAATCTCGTAAGCAGTACTTC. Encoded protein: CSVGGLESRKQYF.

This clone was recorded a few times. The chain joins TRBV11-3 to TRBJ2-5, with no clear D. Germline lookup yields CDR1 SGHNT and CDR2 YENEEA. The CDR3 covers 13 residues. Trimming pared 3 bases from V and 0 bases from J, leaving 5 bases between. The CDR3 DNA follows: TGTGCCAGCAGCTTGCTGCACCAAGAGACCCAGTACTTC. It encodes CASSLLHQETQYF. Filled out from reference TRBV11-3 and TRBJ2-5, the complete variable domain reads EAGVVQSPRYKIIEKKQPVAFWCNPISGHNTLYWYLQNLGQGPELLIRYENEEAVDDSQLPKDRFSAERLKGVDSTLKIQPAELGDSAVYLCASSLLHQETQYFGPGTRLLVL.

This clone was observed a handful of times. The chain has TRBV28 and TRBJ2-3, with 9 bases identical to TRBD1. The CDR3 runs to 14 residues. V was pared by 5 bases and J by 9 bases, with 9 bases of the junction left unmatched. Germline V gene data show CDR1 as MDHEN and CDR2 as SYDVKM. The CDR3 loop is CASSPGQGPPTQYF. DNA of the CDR3: TGTGCCAGCAGTCCGGGACAGGGCCCCCCGACGCAGTATTTT.

Concerning this clone itself: The identical CDR3 is also encoded by other nucleotide sequences in the sample. This chain joins TRBV7-2 and TRBJ2-7, with 10 bases that match TRBD2. The CDR3 spans 15 residues. Germline V gene sequence: CDR1 SGHTA, CDR2 FQGNSA. V dropped 4 bases and J dropped 2; count of bases not matched to a gene: 5. The CDR3 region has the DNA TGTGCCAGCAGCTCATTAGCGGGAGGCGCCTACGAGCAGTACTTC. Translation: CASSSLAGGAYEQYF.

V and J are TRBV5-4 and TRBJ2-2; perhaps TRBD2 as D (5 bases). From germline, CDR1 is SGHNT and CDR2 YYREEE (reference sequence). CDR3 size: 14 residues. Trimming shortened V by 3 bases and J by 1 base, and 7 bases separated the two germline ends. The CDR3 is CASSSGWNTGELFF. In DNA, the CDR3 is TGTGCCAGCAGCTCGGGGTGGAACACCGGGGAGCTGTTTTTT.

This clone turned up a few times. The V gene is TRBV10-1, the J gene TRBJ2-3; D possibly corresponds to TRBD2 (5 bases). The CDR3 extends over 15 amino acids. CDR1 and CDR2 from the germline V gene are WNHNN and SYGVQD (reference sequence). V was clipped by 3 bases and J by 3 bases, with 13 bases between them. CDR3 region: CASSDDGIGTDTQYF. CDR3 in DNA: TGCGCCAGCAGTGACGACGGGATTGGAACAGATACGCAGTATTTT.

The chain links TRBV18 to TRBJ1-2; TRBD1 aligns across 7 bases. Germline CDR1 KGHSH, CDR2 LQKENI. This CDR3 spans 13 amino acids. Germline trimming cut 6 bases from V and 3 bases from J; bases unmatched to any gene: 4. Written as DNA, the CDR3 is TGTGCCAGCTCGGACGACAGGGACTATGGCTACACCTTC. This sequence encodes CASSDDRDYGYTF. Combining the CDR3 with reference TRBV18 and TRBJ1-2 gives the whole variable domain NAGVMQNPRHLVRRRGQEARLRCSPMKGHSHVYWYRQLPEEGLKFMVYLQKENIIDESGMPKERFSAEFPKEGPSILRIQQVVRGDSAAYFCASSDDRDYGYTFGSGTRLTVV.

This clone was recorded many times. The chain couples TRBV27 to TRBJ2-6; 11 positions match TRBD2. The junction had 6 bases not matched to a gene; V was cut back by 5 bases and J by 0 bases. CDR3 length equals 18 residues. CDR1 and CDR2 from the germline V gene are MNHEY and SMNVEV (reference sequence). In nucleotides, the CDR3 is TGTGCCAGCAGTCCCACTAGCGGGGGCCTCTCTGGGGCCAACGTCCTGACTTTC. Protein sequence: CASSPTSGGLSGANVLTF. Looking up the rest from reference TRBV27 and TRBJ2-6 gives the full variable domain: EAQVTQNPRYLITVTGKKLTVTCSQNMNHEYMSWYRQDPGLGLRQIYYSMNVEVTDKGDVPEGYKVSRKEKRNFPLILESPSPNQTSLYFCASSPTSGGLSGANVLTFGAGSRLTVL.

This clone has a handful of counts. The rearrangement joins TRBV29-1 to TRBJ2-1; the match to TRBD1 covers 10 bases. Germline CDR1 SQVTM, CDR2 ANQGSEA. The CDR3 consists of 14 residues. The V and J ends lost 4 bases and 5 bases, in that order; junction bases with no gene match: 5. CDR3 residues: CSVGGQGSHNEQFF. The CDR3 nucleotides read TGCAGCGTTGGGGGACAGGGGTCCCACAATGAGCAGTTCTTC.

This clone was found a few times. The genes are TRBV11-2 and TRBJ1-2; D perhaps matches TRBD1 (5 bases). The V and J ends lost 4 bases and 4 bases respectively, with 7 bases between them. Looked up from germline, CDR1 is SGHAT and CDR2 is FQNNGV. The CDR3 runs 12 residues. In DNA, the CDR3 is TGTGCCAGCAGCTCGGGACTCTATGGCTACACCTTC. Amino acid sequence: CASSSGLYGYTF. Full variable domain (rest looked up from reference TRBV11-2 and TRBJ1-2): EAGVAQSPRYKIIEKRQSVAFWCNPISGHATLYWYQQILGQGPKLLIQFQNNGVVDDSQLPKDRFSAERLKGVDSTLKIQPAKLEDSAVYLCASSSGLYGYTFGSGTRLTVV.

This chain uses TRBV29-1 with TRBJ2-3, with D unresolved. CDR3 size: 15 residues. The germline V gene has CDR1 SQVTM and CDR2 ANQGSEA. V lost 6 bases and J 5 bases, leaving 21 bases between the germline ends. The chain's CDR3 is CSVPANMVGEDTQYF. In DNA form, the CDR3 reads TGCAGCGTCCCTGCCAATATGGTCGGAGAAGATACGCAGTATTTT.

This clone was counted a few times. The chain combines TRBV15 with TRBJ1-2; 7 bases are a match to TRBD1. Germline V lookup: CDR1 LNHNV, CDR2 YYDKDF (reference sequence). Losses at the gene ends were 0 bases for V and 5 bases for J; bases not matched to a gene: 6. The CDR3 covers 15 residues. The CDR3 coding sequence is TGTGCCACCAGCAGAGATCTCGCAGGGGGTTATGGCTACACCTTC. Translation gives CATSRDLAGGYGYTF.

This clone was counted between two and nine times. This sequence joins TRBV11-2 and TRBJ1-3, with unresolved D. Germline loops: CDR1 SGHAT, CDR2 FQNNGV. This CDR3 is 15 amino acids long. V was pared by 0 bases and J by 0 bases, with 6 bases between. This chain's CDR3 is CASSLDHGSGNTIYF. CDR3 bases: TGTGCCAGCAGCTTAGATCACGGCTCTGGAAACACCATATATTTT.